This T cell receptor beta chain was recorded in a study of tumor and adjacent non-tumor tissue in lung cancer. Germline V gene lookup returns CDR1 MNHEY and CDR2 SVGAGI. This CDR3 is built from 15 residues. A modified ARM-PCR protocol with three rounds of nested PCR amplified TCRbeta. From the multiplex PCR reads, TCRdb called clonotypes with MiXCR, one entry per CDR3 protein. The repertoire holds approximately 110,000 distinct CDR3 sequences, with around 80% as singletons. Study-wide findings and caveats: Normal lung showed higher cumulative top 100 clone frequency than tumor. TCR diversity was significantly greater in tumor than normal lung tissue.

This sample's RNA came from whole unsorted tissue. Newly diagnosed lung cancer patients had thoracic surgery in China, August–late 2014, without prior chemotherapy. Comment on this clonotype: Its antigen is unknown. Compared with germline, one end of the junction differs, possibly owing to a read error.

J is TRBJ1-1 and V is TRBV6-5; D remains ambiguous. Sequencing used lung tumor tissue. The TCR comes from a woman aged 60-75 years with non-small cell lung cancer. In DNA, the CDR3 is TGTACCAGCAGATACGACCCATCCGAGAACACTGAAGCTTTCTTT. Protein: CTSRYDPSENTEAFF.